These 14 T cell receptor beta chains were all obtained from the same sample, sequenced in a study of T cell responses to AZD1222 COVID-19 vaccine. Here immunoSEQ multiplex PCR was the method, and the copy in TCRdb shows in-frame clones only, minus some. The data show about 190,000 clones, with 85% to 95% seen just once and 1% to 1.5% held by the top ten. The sample here was peripheral blood, taken on day 0 of AZD1222 vaccination. The receptor source for this set is an adult in good health.

The chain joins TRBV12-3 or TRBV12-4 to TRBJ2-7; D is perhaps TRBD1 (5 bases). This CDR3 is built from 13 residues. Trimming stripped 10 bases from V and 3 bases from J, with 16 bases between. The CDR3 region has the DNA TGTGCCACAGGCCGTGAAGGGGACTACGAGCAGTACTTC. This sequence encodes CATGREGDYEQYF.

This chain uses TRBV2 with TRBJ1-1; TRBD1 is a possible D gene (6 bases). The germline V and J ends were trimmed by 7 bases and 7 bases, with 16 bases remaining between them. Per the germline V gene, CDR1 is SNHLY and CDR2 is FYNNEI. The CDR3 length is 13 residues. CDR3 amino acids: CASIRTGSSEAFF. The CDR3 DNA sequence: TGTGCCAGCATTAGAACAGGGTCTAGTGAAGCTTTCTTT.

The rearrangement joins TRBV7-2 to TRBJ2-1; tentative D call: TRBD2 (5 bases). Per the germline V gene, CDR1 is SGHTA and CDR2 is FQGNSA. The V gene lost 5 bases and the J gene lost 2 bases, with 13 bases spanning the gap. CDR3 length: 15 amino acids. The CDR3 sequence: CASSPPGNPYNEQFF. CDR3 sequence (DNA): TGTGCCAGCAGCCCTCCGGGAAACCCCTACAATGAGCAGTTCTTC. The full variable domain, with the rest looked up from reference TRBV7-2 and TRBJ2-1, is GAGVSQSPSNKVTEKGKDVELRCDPISGHTALYWYRQSLGQGLEFLIYFQGNSAPDKSGLPSDRFSAERTGGSVSTLTIQRTQQEDSAVYLCASSPPGNPYNEQFFGPGTRLTVL.

Remarks on this clone: A junction boundary mismatches the germline segment, possibly from a read error. The gene calls are TRBV20-1 and TRBJ1-3; D not resolved. The CDR3 is 16 amino acids. Germline values: CDR1 DFQATT, CDR2 SNEGSKA (reference sequence). DNA for the CDR3: TGCAGTGCTAGTCCACTCAGTGTCCCCTCTGGAAACACCATATACTTT. Protein: CSASPLSVPSGNTIYF.

The V call is TRBV5-1, the J call TRBJ1-4; weak D call: TRBD1 (5 bases). The V end lost 2 bases, the J end lost 0 bases, and 8 bases lay between the germline ends. Germline CDR1 SGHRS, CDR2 YFSETQ. This CDR3 has 15 amino acids. This CDR3 is CASSLQAATNEKLFF. The CDR3 DNA is TGCGCCAGCAGCTTACAGGCCGCAACTAATGAAAAACTGTTTTTT.

This clone has only one observation. An end of the junction differs from the germline gene, which may be a read error. The rearrangement uses TRBV3-1 (or the pseudogene TRBV3-2) and TRBJ2-1, with D uncertain. The germline V gene has CDR1 LGHDT and CDR2 YNNKEL (reference sequence). The CDR3 spans 12 residues. CDR3 coding DNA: TGTGCCAGCAGCCAAGGGGCCATCCATTCGGTCTTC. Residues: CASSQGAIHSVF.

This clone appeared a single time. V and J are TRBV19 and TRBJ1-1, with TRBD1 matching over 7 bases. Germline V CDR1 and CDR2: LNHDA, SQIVND (reference sequence). The junction had 4 bases not matched to a gene; V was cut back by 1 base and J by 5 bases. The CDR3 spans 14 residues. The DNA of the CDR3 is TGTGCCAGTAGTATAGGGACAGGAAAGACTGAAGCTTTCTTT. Its translation: CASSIGTGKTEAFF.

The V call is TRBV2, the J call TRBJ1-1; TRBD1 aligns across 9 bases. Germline CDR1 reads SNHLY; CDR2 reads FYNNEI. The CDR3 covers 14 residues. Trimming took 6 bases from V and 5 from J; bases not matched to a gene: 7. CDR3 protein: CASRDRGLRTEAFF. The DNA of the CDR3 is TGTGCCAGCAGGGACAGGGGTTTGAGGACTGAAGCTTTCTTT.

The rearrangement joins TRBV5-5 to TRBJ1-1, with D possibly being TRBD1 (5 bases). CDR1 is SGHKS, CDR2 YYEKEE, per germline (reference sequence). Trimming took off 0 bases at V and 3 bases at J, with 15 bases between the two ends. The CDR3 is 16 residues long. CDR3 amino acids: CASSLEYWVRDTEAFF. The CDR3 nucleotides read TGTGCCAGCAGCTTGGAATATTGGGTCAGGGACACTGAAGCTTTCTTT.

The gene calls are TRBV6-5 and TRBJ2-1, with 9 bases matching TRBD2. Germline V gene lookup returns CDR1 MNHEY and CDR2 SVGAGI. The CDR3 runs to 15 residues. Trimming removed 2 bases from V and 6 bases from J; junction bases left unmatched: 5. CDR3 in DNA: TGTGCCAGCAGTTACAATGGACTAGCGCCCAATGAGCAGTTCTTC. Translating gives CASSYNGLAPNEQFF.

The chain links TRBV15 to TRBJ1-6; possibly TRBD1 for D (6 bases). The CDR3 length is 18 residues. Trimming left V 6 bases short and J 10 bases short, with 28 bases between. Germline CDR1 and CDR2: LNHNV and YYDKDF (reference sequence). CDR3 DNA: TGTGCCACCAGAGCGGGGGCAGGGGATTCTACCGGGGGATCACCCCTCCACTTT. Translated, it gives CATRAGAGDSTGGSPLHF.

V gene TRBV29-1 combines with J gene TRBJ1-2; TRBD1 might be the D (5 bases). Germline loops: CDR1 SQVTM, CDR2 ANQGSEA. The CDR3 totals 13 residues. V lost 4 bases and J lost 0, with 9 bases in between. CDR3 residues: CSVGGNTNYGYTF. CDR3 sequence (DNA): TGCAGCGTTGGGGGCAATACTAACTATGGCTACACCTTC.

DNA for the CDR3: TGCAGTGCTAGTCCTAGCGGGAACACCGGGGAGCTGTTTTTT. It specifies CSASPSGNTGELFF. The gene calls are TRBV20-1 and TRBJ2-2, with TRBD2 matching 7 bases. The ends lost 3 bases at V and 1 base at J; junction bases unmatched: 2. The germline V gene has CDR1 DFQATT and CDR2 SNEGSKA (reference sequence). The CDR3 is 14 amino acids.

This clone was counted a single time. The chain joins TRBV5-5 to TRBJ1-2, with TRBD1 as a possible D gene (5 bases). The CDR3 runs 14 residues. Germline CDR1 and CDR2: SGHKS and YYEKEE (reference sequence). V was pared by 7 bases and J by 0 bases, with 13 bases between. The CDR3 DNA sequence: TGTGCCAGCGGGCCAGGGCCGACTAACTATGGCTACACCTTC. Amino acids: CASGPGPTNYGYTF.